These T cell receptor beta chains were read from a single sample in a study of T cell responses to AZD1222 COVID-19 vaccine. Produced via immunoSEQ multiplex PCR; TCRdb's table is partial and in-frame only. The table lists around 140,000 clones, over 85% of them singletons. Sequenced here: peripheral blood, sampled on day 0 of AZD1222 vaccination. All receptors derive from an adult in good health. CDR3s include the opening cysteine and the closing phenylalanine or tryptophan. A D gene is named only where the DNA matches it firmly. Some rows mark clone size as missing; the rest say once, few, many or name a class of expanded clone.

>TRBJ1-2|TRBV20-1|-|-
TGCAGTGCTAGTCATGCAGCGAACTATGGCTACACCTTC
CSASHAANYGYTF
>TRBJ2-1|TRBV19|-|-
TGTGCCAGTAGTACCCAGTACAATGAGCAGTTCTTC
CASSTQYNEQFF
>TRBJ1-5|TRBV6-5|few|TRBD1
TGTGCCAGCAGTCCCCTGGACAGGGCTCATCAGCCCCAGCATTTT
CASSPLDRAHQPQHF
>TRBJ2-7|TRBV11-2|-|TRBD2
TGTGCCAGCAGCTTAGATGGGGGAGCGGGAGTCCTCTACGAGCAGTACTTC
CASSLDGGAGVLYEQYF
>TRBJ2-4|TRBV3-1/TRBV3-2|-|-
TGTGCCAGCAGTCCTATCGGGCGGGCACTGGGTGTCGTTCAGTACTTC
CASSPIGRALGVVQYF
>TRBJ2-3|TRBV6-5|once|TRBD1
TGTGCCAGCAGTTACGGACAGGGCACAGATACGCAGTATTTT
CASSYGQGTDTQYF
>TRBJ2-2|TRBV5-1|-|TRBD1
TGCGCCAGCAGCCCGGACAGGGGTGACACCGGGGAGCTGTTTTTT
CASSPDRGDTGELFF
>TRBJ2-1|TRBV5-6|-|-
TGTGCCAGCAGCTTGTTTAGGGGCTCCTACAATGAGCAGTTCTTC
CASSLFRGSYNEQFF
>TRBJ2-2|TRBV2|-|-
TGTGCCAGCAAGGGGACAATAAACACCGGGGAGCTGTTTTTT
CASKGTINTGELFF
>TRBJ1-4|TRBV6-1|once|-
TGTGCCAGCAGTGAAGCGTCCCAGGGCCCTAATGAAAAACTGTTTTTT
CASSEASQGPNEKLFF
>TRBJ2-7|TRBV3-1/TRBV3-2|once|-
TGTGCCAGCAGCCAACGGACTTACACCTACGAGCAGTACTTC
CASSQRTYTYEQYF
>TRBJ1-2|TRBV29-1|-|TRBD1
TGCAGCGTACAGGGGGCGCGAGGCTATGGCTACACCTTC
CSVQGARGYGYTF
>TRBJ2-5|TRBV6-5|-|TRBD1
TGTGCCAGCAGCAGGGACAGAATAGAGACCCAGTACTTC
CASSRDRIETQYF
>TRBJ2-1|TRBV30|-|-
TGTGCCTGGAGTGGGCTAGCACCGAGCTCCTACAATGAGCAGTTCTTC
CAWSGLAPSSYNEQFF
>TRBJ1-1|TRBV5-1|-|-
TGCGCCAGCAGCCTATACGAAGGTTTAAGGACTGAAGCTTTCTTT
CASSLYEGLRTEAFF
>TRBJ1-6|TRBV16|-|-
TGTGCCAGCAGCCAATTAAGGGACTTAAATTCACCCCTCCACTTT
CASSQLRDLNSPLHF
>TRBJ1-2|TRBV2|-|-
TGTGCCAGCAGTGAAGCTATTTTTTCGACTGCCGGGCAGGATTCTGGCTACACCTTC
CASSEAIFSTAGQDSGYTF
>TRBJ2-7|TRBV6-1|-|-
TGTGCCAGCAGTGAAGTAGGAACGGCCTACGAGCAGTACTTC
CASSEVGTAYEQYF
>TRBJ2-2|TRBV9|-|-
TGTGCCAGCAGCCCCTACCTGGCCACCGGGGAGCTGTTTTTT
CASSPYLATGELFF
>TRBJ1-3|TRBV6-6|-|-
TGTGCCAGCCAGACGGGGGGCTCTGGAAACACCATATATTTT
CASQTGGSGNTIYF
>TRBJ2-1|TRBV6-5|-|TRBD2
TGTGCCAGCAGGACTAGCGGGAGGGGAGAGCAGTTCTTC
CASRTSGRGEQFF
>TRBJ2-2|TRBV2|-|-
TGTGCCAGCAGAAGGGGGATGAACACCGGGGAGCTGTTTTTT
CASRRGMNTGELFF
>TRBJ2-7|TRBV4-2|-|-
TGTGCCAGCAGCCAAGATCGGGGGTTACGGGACGGCACCTACGAGCAGTACTTC
CASSQDRGLRDGTYEQYF
>TRBJ1-5|TRBV5-1|once|-
TGCGCCAGCAGCCCCACAGGGTATAGCAATCAGCCCCAGCATTTT
CASSPTGYSNQPQHF
>TRBJ1-1|TRBV19|-|-
TGTGCCAGTAGTATCTATGGGACTGAAGCTTTCTTT
CASSIYGTEAFF